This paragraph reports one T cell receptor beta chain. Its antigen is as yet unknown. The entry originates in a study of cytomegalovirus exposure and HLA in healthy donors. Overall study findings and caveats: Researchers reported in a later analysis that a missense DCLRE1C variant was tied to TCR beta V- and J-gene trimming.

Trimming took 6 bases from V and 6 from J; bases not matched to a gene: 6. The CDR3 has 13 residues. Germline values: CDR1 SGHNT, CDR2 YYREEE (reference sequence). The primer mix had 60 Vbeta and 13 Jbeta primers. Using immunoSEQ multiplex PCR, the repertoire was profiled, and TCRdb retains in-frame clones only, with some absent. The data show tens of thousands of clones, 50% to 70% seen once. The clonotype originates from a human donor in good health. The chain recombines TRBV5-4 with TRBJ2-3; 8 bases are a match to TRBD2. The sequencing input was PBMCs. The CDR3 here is CASINSGEDTQYF. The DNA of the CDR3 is TGTGCCAGCATTAATAGCGGGGAGGATACGCAGTATTTT.